The 24 T cell receptor beta chains given below trace back to one sample, sequenced in a study of stem cell transplantation in POMP-related autoinflammatory disease. The data were produced by immunoSEQ multiplex PCR, yet TCRdb's version contains in-frame clones alone and is incomplete. The repertoire holds tens of thousands of clones, with approximately 91% as singletons. The source material was CD4+ T cells from PBMCs, sampled after stem cell transplantation. The receptors come from a human patient with POMP-related autoinflammation and immune dysregulation (PRAID). Certain T cells may be donor cells from the graft.

CDR3 sequence: CASSFVSSRETQYF. The CDR3 DNA follows: TGTGCCAGCAGTTTCGTCTCCAGTAGAGAGACCCAGTACTTC. This chain links TRBV27 with TRBJ2-5; no firm D call. V was shortened by 3 bases and J by 4 bases, with 12 bases between the two germline ends. The CDR3 runs 14 residues. The V gene's germline CDR1 is MNHEY and CDR2 SMNVEV (reference sequence).

The genes are TRBV5-5 and TRBJ2-1; a weak D match, TRBD1 (6 bases). Germline V CDR1 and CDR2: SGHKS, YYEKEE (reference sequence). This CDR3 has 15 residues. V was cut by 1 base and J by 3 bases, with 11 bases left in between. In nucleotides, the CDR3 is TGTGCCAGCAGCTTGCACCCGACAGGCTACAATGAGCAGTTCTTC. It specifies CASSLHPTGYNEQFF.

The genes are TRBV5-1 and TRBJ1-2; D uncertain. The CDR3 loop spans 14 amino acids. Germline V CDR1 and CDR2: SGHRS, YFSETQ. Trimming removed 4 bases from V and 0 bases from J, with 10 bases in between. As DNA, the CDR3 is TGCGCCAGCAGCCCCTGGGGAGCTAACTATGGCTACACCTTC. Its protein product is CASSPWGANYGYTF. Full variable domain (missing parts from reference TRBV5-1 and TRBJ1-2): KAGVTQTPRYLIKTRGQQVTLSCSPISGHRSVSWYQQTPGQGLQFLFEYFSETQRNKGNFPGRFSGRQFSNSRSEMNVSTLELGDSALYLCASSPWGANYGYTFGSGTRLTVV.

V is TRBV29-1 and J is TRBJ2-5; D unclear. Germline V lookup: CDR1 SQVTM, CDR2 ANQGSEA. The CDR3 loop spans 13 amino acids. The V end lost 3 bases, the J end lost 4 bases, and 12 bases lay between the germline ends. The DNA of the CDR3 is TGCAGCGTTGAGAAGGCAGGAGTAGAGACCCAGTACTTC. It translates to CSVEKAGVETQYF. Using reference TRBV29-1 and TRBJ2-5 for the parts outside the CDR3, the full variable domain is SAVISQKPSRDICQRGTSLTIQCQVDSQVTMMFWYRQQPGQSLTLIATANQGSEATYESGFVIDKFPISRPNLTFSTLTVSNMSPEDSSIYLCSVEKAGVETQYFGPGTRLLVL.

V is TRBV30 and J is TRBJ2-7; possible D gene TRBD2, 6 bases. The CDR3 runs to 15 residues. Germline CDR1 is GTSNPN and CDR2 is SVGIG (reference sequence). The V end was cut by 2 bases, the J end by 3 bases, with 17 bases between. CDR3 bases: TGTGCCTGGAGTATTAGCGCGACGGGAGACTACGAGCAGTACTTC. Protein product: CAWSISATGDYEQYF. The entire variable domain, with the rest obtained from reference TRBV30 and TRBJ2-7, is as follows: SQTIHQWPATLVQPVGSPLSLECTVEGTSNPNLYWYRQAAGRGLQLLFYSVGIGQISSEVPQNLSASRPQDRQFILSSKKLLLSDSGFYLCAWSISATGDYEQYFGPGTRLTVT.

The chain is built from TRBV30 and TRBJ2-1, with D perhaps matching TRBD1 (6 bases). Trimming took off 0 bases at V and 5 bases at J, with 20 bases between the two ends. Germline V CDR1 and CDR2: GTSNPN, SVGIG (reference sequence). The CDR3 is 17 residues long. The CDR3 is CAWSVPQGFRVNNEQFF. CDR3 coding DNA: TGTGCCTGGAGTGTACCCCAGGGGTTTAGGGTAAACAATGAGCAGTTCTTC.

This rearrangement joins TRBV2 to TRBJ1-2; D is unclear. CDR3 length: 12 residues. Germline loops: CDR1 SNHLY, CDR2 FYNNEI. V lost 6 bases to trimming and J lost 7 bases, with 12 bases between them. The CDR3 sequence: CASRGLLGGYTF. In nucleotides, the CDR3 is TGTGCCAGCAGAGGGCTATTGGGTGGCTACACCTTC.

The chain links TRBV7-2 to TRBJ2-7, with 9 bases that match TRBD1. Germline CDR1 and CDR2: SGHTA and FQGNSA. V lost 3 bases and J lost 3; bases outside the gene matches: 6. The CDR3 contains 15 residues. This CDR3 is CASSLPGQGYYEQYF. The CDR3 coding sequence is TGTGCCAGCAGCTTGCCGGGACAGGGATACTACGAGCAGTACTTC.

V usage is TRBV3-1 (or the pseudogene TRBV3-2) and J usage is TRBJ2-7; 9 bases are shared with TRBD1. There are 14 residues in the CDR3. Germline V CDR1 and CDR2: LGHDT, YNNKEL (reference sequence). The V and J ends lost 4 bases and 2 bases, in that order; junction bases with no gene match: 3. The CDR3 region has the DNA TGTGCCAGCAGCCTGGGACAGGGTCCCTACGAGCAGTACTTC. Translated, it gives CASSLGQGPYEQYF.

The rearrangement links TRBV24-1 to TRBJ2-3; 8 positions agree with TRBD2. V dropped 7 bases and J dropped 1; count of bases not matched to a gene: 6. Germline values: CDR1 KGHDR, CDR2 SFDVKD. CDR3 length: 15 amino acids. This chain's CDR3 is CATSGGVFGTDTQYF. The CDR3 DNA reads TGTGCCACCAGCGGGGGGGTATTCGGCACAGATACGCAGTATTTT.

The V and J genes are TRBV28 and TRBJ2-2; no definite D call. V lost 6 bases and J 0 bases, leaving 8 bases between the germline ends. CDR1 MDHEN and CDR2 SYDVKM come from the germline V gene. This CDR3 has 14 amino acids. The DNA of the CDR3 is TGTGCCAGCAGAAGGGTAACGAACACCGGGGAGCTGTTTTTT. Translation gives CASRRVTNTGELFF.

The rearrangement joins TRBV5-4 to TRBJ1-3; 8 bases fit TRBD1. Germline V gives CDR1 SGHNT, CDR2 YYREEE (reference sequence). Trimming cost V 4 bases and J 0 bases; bases outside gene matches: 6. The CDR3 covers 16 residues. The CDR3 loop reads CASSPGQGLSGNTIYF. In DNA, the CDR3 is TGTGCCAGCAGCCCAGGACAGGGCCTCTCTGGAAACACCATATATTTT.

The chain has TRBV20-1 and TRBJ1-4; D ambiguous. Trimming took off 2 bases at V and 3 bases at J, with 1 base between the two ends. This CDR3 is built from 11 residues. CDR1 and CDR2 from the germline V gene are DFQATT and SNEGSKA (reference sequence). The CDR3 coding sequence is TGCAGTGCTAGATCTAATGAAAAACTGTTTTTT. This encodes CSARSNEKLFF.

The rearrangement joins TRBV2 to TRBJ2-3, with unresolved D. Trimming took off 7 bases at V and 1 base at J, with 12 bases between the two ends. The CDR3 sequence is 14 residues long. The germline V gene encodes CDR1 SNHLY and CDR2 FYNNEI. The DNA of the CDR3 is TGTGCCAGCACCCCTATTTTTGGCACAGATACGCAGTATTTT. Translation: CASTPIFGTDTQYF.

The chain links TRBV24-1 to TRBJ1-1; TRBD1 might be the D (5 bases). Germline assignment: CDR1 KGHDR and CDR2 SFDVKD. The CDR3 has 15 residues. The V end was cut by 4 bases, the J end by 1 base, with 12 bases between. This chain's CDR3 is CATSDSGLPNTEAFF. CDR3 DNA sequence: TGTGCCACCAGTGACTCGGGACTGCCGAACACTGAAGCTTTCTTT.

The rearrangement links TRBV28 to TRBJ1-2, with D tentatively TRBD1 (5 bases). The CDR3 has 12 amino acids. Trimming removed 7 bases from V and 7 bases from J, with 13 bases in between. Germline CDR1 and CDR2: MDHEN and SYDVKM. The CDR3 reads CASTGRRGGYTF. The CDR3, as DNA: TGTGCCAGCACGGGGCGTCGGGGTGGCTACACCTTC.

In regard to this clone: This CDR3 is also generated by other DNA sequences in the sample. The chain has TRBV10-2 and TRBJ1-3; unclear D gene. The CDR3 is made up of 12 amino acids. V was shortened by 6 bases and J by 2 bases, with 5 bases between the two germline ends. Germline V lookup: CDR1 WSHSY, CDR2 SAAADI. CDR3 sequence reads: CASRVPGNTIYF. In DNA form, the CDR3 reads TGCGCCAGCAGAGTACCTGGAAACACCATATATTTT.

V and J are TRBV2 and TRBJ2-2; 8 positions agree with TRBD1. From germline, CDR1 is SNHLY and CDR2 FYNNEI. The length of the CDR3 is 14 residues. Trimming took 7 bases from V and 5 from J; bases not matched to a gene: 6. The CDR3 region has the DNA TGTGCCAGCAAAGTTGACAGGGGAACCGGGGAGCTGTTTTTT. It codes for CASKVDRGTGELFF.

The rearrangement joins TRBV5-1 to TRBJ2-2, with unresolved D. V was cut by 3 bases and J by 4 bases, with 1 base left in between. The CDR3 is 11 residues long. CDR1 is SGHRS and CDR2 is YFSETQ in the germline V gene. The CDR3 DNA reads as TGCGCCAGCAGCTCCACCGGGGAGCTGTTTTTT. Residues: CASSSTGELFF.

The V call is TRBV24-1, the J call TRBJ1-5, with D hard to call. CDR1 KGHDR and CDR2 SFDVKD come from the germline V gene. The CDR3 spans 16 residues. The germline V and J ends were trimmed by 2 bases and 5 bases, with 15 bases remaining between them. CDR3 loop: CATSDSEVGPYQPQHF. The CDR3 DNA reads as TGTGCCACCAGTGATTCGGAGGTGGGCCCTTATCAGCCCCAGCATTTT.

This clone appeared a single time. The CDR3 region is CASSLLGGGSYGYTF. CDR3 DNA: TGCGCCAGCAGCTTGCTCGGGGGAGGTAGCTATGGCTACACCTTC. The genes are TRBV5-1 and TRBJ1-2, with D possibly TRBD1 on 5 matching bases. The CDR3 is 15 residues long. The V gene lost 1 base and the J gene lost 4 bases, with 14 bases spanning the gap. Germline loops: CDR1 SGHRS, CDR2 YFSETQ.

V is TRBV7-9 and J is TRBJ2-5, with D perhaps given as TRBD1 or TRBD2 (5 bases each). This CDR3 has 14 amino acids. Germline-derived CDR1 and CDR2 are SEHNR and FQNEAQ (reference sequence). Trimming shortened V by 7 bases and J by 2 bases, and 14 bases separated the two germline ends. Written as DNA, the CDR3 is TGTGCCAGCAACCGGGACCGATTACAAGAGACCCAGTACTTC. Translated, it gives CASNRDRLQETQYF.

The V call is TRBV30, the J call TRBJ1-2; TRBD1 aligns across 9 bases. Germline assignment: CDR1 GTSNPN and CDR2 SVGIG (reference sequence). With 2 bases clipped from V and 6 bases from J, the junction kept 19 bases outside the gene matches. The CDR3 is 18 amino acids. CDR3 DNA sequence: TGTGCCTGGAGTACGACGACAGGGGGGCACTTATCCTACCATGGCTACACCTTC. Amino acid sequence: CAWSTTTGGHLSYHGYTF.

The gene calls are TRBV12-3 or TRBV12-4 and TRBJ1-4; D is perhaps TRBD1 (5 bases). The germline V and J ends were trimmed by 6 bases and 10 bases, with 12 bases remaining between them. CDR3 length: 12 residues. CDR3 in DNA: TGTGCCAGCAGCTCATCAGGGCGAAAACTGTTTTTT. Translation: CASSSSGRKLFF.